This T cell receptor (beta chain) derives from a study of shared clonotypes between healthy human individuals. TCRdb keeps only in-frame clones here, not all; method: immunoSEQ multiplex PCR. This table has 2 million to 2.5 million clones, about 92% appearing once. The CDR3 has 16 residues. CDR1 and CDR2 (germline): LNHDA, SQIVND (reference sequence). V gave up 4 bases and J gave up 0 bases; unmatched junction bases: 6. This clone was observed once. Sequenced input: naive CD4+ T cells from PBMCs. The subset denotes: CD45RA+ positively selected. The V call is TRBV19, the J call TRBJ2-7; 10 bases match TRBD1. The sequence was obtained from a young man in good health. Some clones in this sample may be carry-over from other donors' samples. Here the CDR3 reads CASSRYGQGGSYEQYF. As DNA, the CDR3 is TGTGCCAGTAGTAGATACGGACAGGGGGGCTCCTACGAGCAGTACTTC.